These 9 T cell receptor beta chains were sequenced from one sample in a study of CD8 T cells in ankylosing spondylitis. TCRdb analysed the 5' RACE reads with MiXCR anew, one entry per CDR3 protein. The sample has a few hundred thousand distinct CDR3 sequences, around 21% seen once. The specimen was blood, either unsorted or a sorted T cell fraction (not recorded which). The receptor set was obtained from a female donor with ankylosing spondylitis or in good health (not recorded which).

The V gene is TRBV2, the J gene TRBJ2-3, with a weak D call TRBD2 (5 bases). The germline gives CDR1 SNHLY, CDR2 FYNNEI. This CDR3 comprises 14 residues. V lost 1 base and J lost 4, with 9 bases in between. CDR3 nucleotide sequence: TGTGCCAGCAGTGAAGGCCTAGCAGCAGATACGCAGTATTTT. It is translated as CASSEGLAADTQYF.

The chain links TRBV13 to TRBJ2-7, with D possibly TRBD1 on 5 matching bases. This CDR3 is 15 amino acids long. CDR1 is PRHDT and CDR2 is FYEKMQ in the germline V gene (reference sequence). The V and J ends lost 5 bases and 5 bases respectively, with 19 bases between them. In DNA, the CDR3 is TGTGCCAGCAGCCCCCCCCAAGGGGTAACGAACGAGCAGTACTTC. Residues: CASSPPQGVTNEQYF. The full variable domain, with the rest looked up from reference TRBV13 and TRBJ2-7, is AAGVIQSPRHLIKEKRETATLKCYPIPRHDTVYWYQQGPGQDPQFLISFYEKMQSDKGSIPDRFSAQQFSDYHSELNMSSLELGDSALYFCASSPPQGVTNEQYFGPGTRLTVT.

A remark on this clonotype: Relative to the germline gene, one junction end is altered; a read error may explain this. The chain combines TRBV10-3 with TRBJ2-1; D perhaps matches TRBD1 (5 bases). Germline-derived CDR1 and CDR2 are ENHRY and SYGVKD. CDR3 length: 13 residues. CDR3 DNA: TGTGCCATCAGTGATGGGGCCCTCCTTGAGGAGTTCTTC. The encoded protein is CAISDGALLEEFF.

This clonotype was seen repeatedly, ten times or more. The CDR3 DNA reads as TGTGCCAGCACCAATCAAAACATTCAGTACTTC. Translated: CASTNQNIQYF. The rearrangement links TRBV12-3 or TRBV12-4 to TRBJ2-4; unclear D gene. Trimming removed 7 bases at V and 5 bases at J, with 6 bases between. The CDR3 sequence is 11 residues long.

This clonotype has just a few counts. The V gene is TRBV6-5, the J gene TRBJ1-1, with 7 bases fitting TRBD1. V lost 4 bases, J lost 8 bases, and 13 bases stayed unmatched. This CDR3 comprises 15 residues. Germline V gene lookup returns CDR1 MNHEY and CDR2 SVGAGI. The chain's CDR3 is CASSSEHGQVQEAFF. The CDR3 nucleotides are TGTGCCAGCAGTTCCGAACATGGACAGGTCCAAGAAGCTTTCTTT.

There are many counts of this clonotype. V is TRBV7-2 and J is TRBJ2-3, with 7 bases identical to TRBD1. Germline CDR1 reads SGHTA; CDR2 reads FQGNSA. V trimming: 5 bases; J trimming: 1 base; junction bases outside the gene matches: 3. The CDR3 loop spans 14 amino acids. The CDR3 coding sequence is TGTGCCAGCAGCCGGGACAGCGGCACAGATACGCAGTATTTT. This sequence encodes CASSRDSGTDTQYF.

This clonotype has more than one count but fewer than ten. J is TRBJ2-7 and V is TRBV20-1, with 7 bases identical to TRBD2. The length of the CDR3 is 20 residues. The trim removed 0 bases at V and 3 bases at J, leaving 23 bases unmatched. Germline loops: CDR1 DFQATT, CDR2 SNEGSKA (reference sequence). The chain's CDR3 is CSARDGLEGRYLGSIYEQYF. CDR3 nucleotides: TGCAGTGCTAGAGATGGACTAGAAGGTCGTTATTTGGGATCGATCTACGAGCAGTACTTC.

The chain carries TRBV25-1 and TRBJ2-2, with D perhaps assigned TRBD1 or TRBD2 (5 bases each). The CDR3 runs to 14 residues. V was shortened by 0 bases and J by 6 bases, with 8 bases between the two germline ends. Germline-derived CDR1 and CDR2 are MGHDK and SYGVNS. CDR3 sequence (DNA): TGTGCCAGCAGTGAATACCTGGGACCCGGGGAGCTGTTTTTT. Its translation is CASSEYLGPGELFF. Based on the CDR3 plus reference TRBV25-1 and TRBJ2-2, the full variable domain is EADIYQTPRYLVIGTGKKITLECSQTMGHDKMYWYQQDPGMELHLIHYSYGVNSTEKGDLSSESTVSRIRTEHFPLTLESARPSHTSQYLCASSEYLGPGELFFGEGSRLTVL.

This chain uses TRBV15 with TRBJ2-7; 7 bases line up with TRBD2. Per germline, CDR1 LNHNV and CDR2 YYDKDF (reference sequence). This CDR3 has 16 amino acids. V lost 7 bases and J lost 4; bases outside the gene matches: 16. Here the CDR3 DNA reads TGTGCCACCACCAATCCCCCTCGCGGGAGAACTTACGAGCAGTACTTC. Its translation is CATTNPPRGRTYEQYF.